These 18 T cell receptor beta chains share one sample of origin, sequenced in a study of T-cell reconstitution after alpha-beta-depleted transplantation in children. As it was prepared, the TCRbeta library received unique molecular identifiers. TCRdb fed the PCR reads into MiXCR, producing one record per CDR3 protein. The repertoire holds fewer than 550,000 distinct CDR3 sequences, with more than 9% as singletons. Sequences were derived from PBMCs, sampled before TCRalphabeta/CD19-depleted stem cell transplant. These receptors all come from a child aged 2 to 10 with inherited bone marrow failure, due to receive a stem cell transplant.

This chain links TRBV24-1 with TRBJ2-2; a weak D match, TRBD1 (6 bases). V was shortened by 6 bases and J by 4 bases, with 20 bases between the two germline ends. The CDR3 is 17 residues long. Germline V CDR1 and CDR2: KGHDR, SFDVKD. CDR3 residues: CATSYQKQGSGTGELFF. DNA of the CDR3: TGTGCCACCAGTTACCAAAAACAGGGATCGGGCACCGGGGAGCTGTTTTTT.

This clonotype occurred many times. V gene TRBV5-1 combines with J gene TRBJ2-6; the match to TRBD2 covers 10 bases. CDR1 is SGHRS, CDR2 YFSETQ, per germline. J lost 0 bases, V lost 4 bases, and 7 bases had no gene match. The length of the CDR3 is 18 residues. The CDR3 here is CASSEGLAISSGANVLTF. Here the CDR3 DNA reads TGCGCCAGCAGCGAGGGACTAGCGATCAGCTCTGGGGCCAACGTCCTGACTTTC.

This clonotype was picked up many times. This sequence joins TRBV20-1 and TRBJ2-1; 9 positions match TRBD2. CDR1 is DFQATT, CDR2 SNEGSKA, per germline (reference sequence). The ends lost 0 bases at V and 6 bases at J; junction bases unmatched: 9. This CDR3 region has 16 residues. CDR3 sequence (DNA): TGCAGTGCTAGAGAAAGCTTAGCGGGAGTCATCAATGAGCAGTTCTTC. Translation: CSARESLAGVINEQFF.

There are many counts of this clonotype. The CDR3 DNA reads TGCGCCAGCGGACAGGGCCTGGCCCCACAGTATTTT. The encoded protein is CASGQGLAPQYF. The rearrangement joins TRBV10-2 to TRBJ2-3; 8 bases line up with TRBD1. The V segment lost 8 bases and the J segment 12 bases; nucleotides outside the gene matches: 10. Germline V gives CDR1 WSHSY, CDR2 SAAADI. The CDR3 sequence is 12 residues long.

This clonotype was seen ten or more times. V and J are TRBV6-1 and TRBJ2-2, with D tentatively TRBD1 or TRBD2 (5 bases each). The CDR3 totals 14 residues. Deletions cut 8 bases from V and 2 bases from J, with 12 bases between. The germline V gene encodes CDR1 MNHNS and CDR2 SASEGT. The CDR3 region has the DNA TGTGCCAGCGGGGACCTCCCTAACACCGGGGAGCTGTTTTTT. The encoded protein is CASGDLPNTGELFF.

The sample holds a few counts of this clonotype. The chain joins TRBV9 to TRBJ2-7; weak D call: TRBD2 (5 bases). CDR1 and CDR2 from the germline V gene are SGDLS and YYNGEE. Deletions cut 4 bases from V and 2 bases from J, with 19 bases between. CDR3 length: 16 amino acids. CDR3 in amino acids: CASSPIGREETYEQYF. CDR3 nucleotides: TGTGCCAGCAGCCCAATCGGACGGGAAGAGACCTACGAGCAGTACTTC.

In this sample, this clonotype turned up many times. The J gene is TRBJ1-2, the V gene TRBV4-3, with D possibly being TRBD1 (6 bases). This CDR3 spans 15 amino acids. The germline CDR1 and CDR2 sequences are LGHNA and YSLEER. Trimming took 0 bases from V and 9 from J, leaving 17 bases between them. The CDR3 nucleotides read TGCGCCAGCAGCCAAGATTTGAACAGGGTATTTCGCTACACCTTC. Residues: CASSQDLNRVFRYTF.

Many counts were recorded for this clonotype. V usage is TRBV7-2 and J usage is TRBJ2-3; D is perhaps TRBD2 (5 bases). The CDR3 length is 15 residues. Trimming took 2 bases from V and 1 from J, leaving 10 bases between them. Per the germline V gene, CDR1 is SGHTA and CDR2 is FQGNSA. CDR3 sequence reads: CASSLSLAGTDTQYF. CDR3 nucleotide sequence: TGTGCCAGCAGCTTAAGTCTAGCAGGCACAGATACGCAGTATTTT.

This clonotype was counted only a few times. The chain has TRBV6-5 and TRBJ2-1; TRBD1 agrees at 7 bases. The CDR3 is 14 amino acids. Trimming at V came to 3 bases and at J to 9 bases, leaving 8 bases not matched to a gene. Germline lookup yields CDR1 MNHEY and CDR2 SVGAGI. Here the CDR3 reads CASSYLTGVGEQFF. CDR3 sequence (DNA): TGTGCCAGCAGTTATCTTACAGGGGTGGGTGAGCAGTTCTTC.

This clonotype was detected many times. The V gene is TRBV29-1, the J gene TRBJ2-7; D remains unclear. In germline, CDR1 is SQVTM, CDR2 ANQGSEA. V was pared by 1 base and J by 2 bases, with 6 bases between. This CDR3 is 12 amino acids long. CDR3 DNA: TGCAGCGTTGAAGGGCGTGCCTACGAGCAGTACTTC. Translated, it gives CSVEGRAYEQYF.

In this sample, this clonotype turned up many times. The rearrangement links TRBV10-3 to TRBJ2-7; the match to TRBD1 covers 8 bases. The germline V gene encodes CDR1 ENHRY and CDR2 SYGVKD. The CDR3 length is 14 residues. V lost 0 bases and J lost 2; bases outside the gene matches: 0. This CDR3 reads CAISESGQAYEQYF. Here the CDR3 DNA reads TGTGCCATCAGTGAGTCGGGACAGGCCTACGAGCAGTACTTC.

This clonotype came up many times. CDR3 residues: CASSGTRTGELFF. The CDR3 DNA follows: TGTGCCAGCAGCGGCACTAGGACCGGGGAGCTGTTTTTT. This chain links TRBV9 with TRBJ2-2; D might be TRBD2 (5 bases). The germline CDR1 and CDR2 sequences are SGDLS and YYNGEE. V was clipped by 3 bases and J by 5 bases, with 8 bases between them. The CDR3 is 13 amino acids. Full variable domain (remainder filled in from reference TRBV9 and TRBJ2-2): DSGVTQTPKHLITATGQRVTLRCSPRSGDLSVYWYQQSLDQGLQFLIQYYNGEERAKGNILERFSAQQFPDLHSELNLSSLELGDSALYFCASSGTRTGELFFGEGSRLTVL.

This clonotype was seen at least ten times. V and J are TRBV11-2 and TRBJ2-1; the match to TRBD2 covers 14 bases. The CDR3 extends over 15 amino acids. V was clipped by 4 bases and J by 8 bases; unmatched bases: 4. Germline CDR1 SGHAT, CDR2 FQNNGV. CDR3 nucleotide sequence: TGTGCCAGCAGCTCCGGACTAGCGGGAGGCGATGAGCAGTTCTTC. As protein: CASSSGLAGGDEQFF.

This clonotype has a handful of counts. The CDR3 DNA reads as TGTGCCAGCAGCCCCCGACAGGGGGCGGCGAACACCGGGGAGCTGTTTTTT. Amino acids: CASSPRQGAANTGELFF. V gene TRBV6-1 combines with J gene TRBJ2-2; the match to TRBD1 covers 10 bases. Germline-derived CDR1 and CDR2 are MNHNS and SASEGT. Trimming took 6 bases from V and 0 from J; bases not matched to a gene: 7. The CDR3 length is 17 residues.

This clonotype was seen ten or more times. This chain joins TRBV12-3 or TRBV12-4 and TRBJ2-2, with 7 nucleotides matching TRBD1. Trimming at V came to 6 bases and at J to 8 bases, leaving 3 bases not matched to a gene. The CDR3 spans 12 residues. CDR3 DNA sequence: TGTGCCAGCAGCACAGGGGCGGGGGAGCTGTTTTTT. Protein: CASSTGAGELFF.

As to this clonotype: An end of the junction differs from the germline gene, which may be a read error. V is TRBV7-2 and J is TRBJ2-4; 14 nucleotides line up with TRBD2. CDR3 length: 14 amino acids. Germline V gene lookup returns CDR1 SGHTA and CDR2 FQGNSA. The CDR3 reads CASSLGLAGGARDF. The CDR3 DNA is TGTGCCAGCAGCTTAGGACTAGCGGGAGGGGCCCGAGACTTC.

A word on this clonotype: With a much larger clone just one base away, this may be a read error. The chain joins TRBV7-6 to TRBJ2-1; the match to TRBD1 covers 8 bases. In germline, CDR1 is SGHVS, CDR2 FNYEAQ. The CDR3 is 14 amino acids. J gave up 7 bases and V 5 bases, and 7 bases lay outside the gene matches. The CDR3: CASSMGQEWNEQFF. The CDR3 DNA sequence: TGTGCCAGCAGCATGGGACAGGAGTGGAATGAGCAGTTCTTC.

This chain uses TRBV12-3 or TRBV12-4 with TRBJ1-2, with 7 nucleotides matching TRBD1. Trimming at V came to 3 bases and at J to 4 bases, leaving 5 bases not matched to a gene. The CDR3 spans 14 residues. The CDR3 spells CASSLWDRRYGYTF. In nucleotides, the CDR3 is TGTGCCAGCAGTTTGTGGGACAGACGCTATGGCTACACCTTC.